These T cell receptor beta chains were read from a single sample in a study of regulatory T cells in long-lasting Graves disease. Each CDR3 protein gets one entry after TCRdb re-called the multiplex PCR reads with MiXCR. The sample shows a few hundred thousand distinct CDR3 sequences, approximately 12% of them seen only once. In addition, the sample was reused for a study of T cells in Graves' hyperthyroidism and ophthalmopathy.

Here the sequenced sample was peripheral blood mononuclear cells (PBMCs), taken at new diagnosis, from a patient treated with antithyroid drugs. The receptor set was obtained from a woman aged 18 to 35 with Graves disease. CDR3s leave out the opening cysteine and the closing phenylalanine or tryptophan. A D gene is named only where the DNA matches it firmly. For some rows the clone size is stated as once, few or many, or as a class when expanded; others skip it.

D gene | clone size | V gene | CDR3 protein
TRBD2 | many | TRBV12-3/TRBV12-4 | ASNPSGSLYEQY
TRBD2 | few | TRBV3-1 | ASSRAGTSGRSEQF
TRBD1 | many | TRBV10-3 | AIRATGVNQPQH
TRBD1 | - | TRBV4-1 | ASSQERGTGMNEQF
TRBD1 | - | TRBV6-5 | ASSYLDRGLGNTEAF
- | - | TRBV7-2 | ASSPKRGRDTIY
- | many | TRBV6-6 | ASSYSDGDTQY
TRBD2 | many | TRBV19 | ASSPPGPTSGKETQY
- | - | TRBV7-9 | ASSGGNFDTQY
- | many | TRBV24-1 | ATSASGYTQY
- | - | TRBV29-1 | SVVLPPQETQY
TRBD2 | many | TRBV12-3/TRBV12-4 | ASETSGKNNEQF
- | many | TRBV19 | ASSGPLGGGTEAF
- | many | TRBV18 | ASSPDLGSQPQH
TRBD2 | many | TRBV4-2 | ASSQEWTSGLDTQY
- | many | TRBV12-3/TRBV12-4 | ASSPDVGNEAF
TRBD1 | many | TRBV20-1 | SARGTGYNTFNYGYT
- | many | TRBV7-2 | ASSLDPSYGYT
TRBD2 | - | TRBV6-1 | ATFPGLVETQY
TRBD1 | many | TRBV27 | ASSLPTGRNTGELF
- | many | TRBV7-9 | ASSLAAGTPYNEQF
- | - | TRBV5-1 | ASSSEGGEFGYEQY
- | few | TRBV6-1 | ASTHPGGPNSPLH
- | - | TRBV29-1 | SVPVVPETSNEQF
- | many | TRBV5-1 | ASSLVGDEQF
- | medium-sized | TRBV28 | ASSLAGALQETQY
- | many | TRBV20-1 | SAQLKRNLANYGYT